The 2 T cell receptor beta chains listed next were all sequenced from one sample in a study of blood T cell repertoires in COVID-19. The table came from immunoSEQ multiplex PCR; TCRdb's copy has only in-frame clones and leaves some out. The sample carries about 160,000 clones, 70% to 90% recorded once. Sample: PBMCs or T cells enriched from blood (not recorded which). The receptor source for this set is a woman in her forties or fifties who had recovered from COVID-19.

V and J are TRBV12-3 or TRBV12-4 and TRBJ1-2; TRBD1 matches at 7 bases. This CDR3 has 13 amino acids. The trim removed 7 bases at V and 8 bases at J, leaving 10 bases unmatched. Written as DNA, the CDR3 is TGTGCCAGCAACCTCAGGGGGATGGGGGGCTACACCTTC. It codes for CASNLRGMGGYTF.

V usage is TRBV6-5 and J usage is TRBJ1-4; 9 nucleotides align to TRBD1. Germline values: CDR1 MNHEY, CDR2 SVGAGI. V dropped 6 bases and J dropped 5; count of bases not matched to a gene: 7. The length of the CDR3 is 15 residues. The CDR3 is CASSFQQGANEKLFF. The CDR3 nucleotides are TGTGCCAGCAGCTTTCAACAGGGGGCGAATGAAAAACTGTTTTTT.